This T cell receptor (beta chain) is from a study of cytomegalovirus exposure and HLA in healthy donors. It was with 60 Vbeta and 13 Jbeta primers that the PCR ran. Profiled with immunoSEQ multiplex PCR; TCRdb holds only in-frame clones, not every one. The sample has around 170,000 clones, around 83% seen once. This CDR3 is 14 amino acids long. The V end was cut by 0 bases, the J end by 5 bases, with 8 bases between. CDR1 is WSHSY, CDR2 SAAADI, per germline. Sequenced material: PBMCs. The genes are TRBV10-2 and TRBJ1-5; a possible D gene is TRBD1 (6 bases). The receptor was derived from a woman aged 18 to 35 in good health and CMV-seronegative. The CDR3 here is CASSESTGDQPQHF. The CDR3 coding sequence is TGCGCCAGCAGTGAGTCGACAGGAGATCAGCCCCAGCATTTT.